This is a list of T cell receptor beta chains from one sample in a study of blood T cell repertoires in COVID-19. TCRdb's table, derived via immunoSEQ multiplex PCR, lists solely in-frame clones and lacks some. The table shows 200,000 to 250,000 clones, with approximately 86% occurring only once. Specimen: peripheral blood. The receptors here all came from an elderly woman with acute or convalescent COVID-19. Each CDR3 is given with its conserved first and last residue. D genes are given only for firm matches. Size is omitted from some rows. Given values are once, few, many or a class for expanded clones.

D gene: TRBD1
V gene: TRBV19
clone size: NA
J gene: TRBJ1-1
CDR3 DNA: TGTGCCAGTAACTCAGGGGGCGGATTAACTGAAGCTTTCTTT
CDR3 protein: CASNSGGGLTEAFF

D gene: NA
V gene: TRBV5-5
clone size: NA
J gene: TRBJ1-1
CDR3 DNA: TGTGCCAGCAGCTTGACTGTAGGGGGATACACTGAAGCTTTCTTT
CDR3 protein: CASSLTVGGYTEAFF

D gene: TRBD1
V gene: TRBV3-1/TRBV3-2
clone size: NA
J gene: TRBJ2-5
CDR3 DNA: TGTGCCAGCAGCCGGGACAGGGAAGAGACCCAGTACTTC
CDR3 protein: CASSRDREETQYF

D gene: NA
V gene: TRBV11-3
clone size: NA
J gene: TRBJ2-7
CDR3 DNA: TGTGCCAGCAGCTTTGACAGCTACTACGAGCAGTACTTC
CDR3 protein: CASSFDSYYEQYF

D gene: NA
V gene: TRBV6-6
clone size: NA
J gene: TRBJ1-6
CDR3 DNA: TGTGCCAGCAGTTACTGGCCAGATTATAATTCACCCCTCCACTTT
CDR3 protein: CASSYWPDYNSPLHF

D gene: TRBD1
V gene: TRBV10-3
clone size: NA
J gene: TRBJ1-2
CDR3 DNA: TGTGCCATCAGTGAGTCGGGACAGGGAGGGGTCCAGAAAGGCTACACCTTC
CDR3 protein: CAISESGQGGVQKGYTF

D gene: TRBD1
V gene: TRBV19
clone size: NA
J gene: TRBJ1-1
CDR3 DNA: TGTGCCAGTAGTTCCAGGGGGAGAGTGGGGAGAACTGAAGCTTTCTTT
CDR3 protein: CASSSRGRVGRTEAFF

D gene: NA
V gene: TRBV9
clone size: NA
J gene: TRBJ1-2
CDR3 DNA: TGTGCCAGCAGCCCATCATGGGACTGGCTTGGGGGCTACACCTTC
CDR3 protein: CASSPSWDWLGGYTF

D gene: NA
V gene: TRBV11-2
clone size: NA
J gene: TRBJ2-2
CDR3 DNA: TGTGCCAGCAGCTTGAGTCCTAACACCGGGGAGCTGTTTTTT
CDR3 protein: CASSLSPNTGELFF

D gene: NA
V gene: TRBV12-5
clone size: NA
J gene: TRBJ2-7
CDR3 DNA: TGTGCTAGTGGCCACTACGAGCAGTACTTC
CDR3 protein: CASGHYEQYF

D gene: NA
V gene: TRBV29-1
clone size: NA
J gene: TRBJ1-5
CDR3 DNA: TGCAGCGTTGGGGCATACAAGGATCAGCCCCAGCATTTT
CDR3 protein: CSVGAYKDQPQHF

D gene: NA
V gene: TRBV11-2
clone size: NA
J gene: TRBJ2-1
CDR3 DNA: TGTGCCAGCAGCTTATGGTCACGGAGTAATGAGCAGTTCTTC
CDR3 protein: CASSLWSRSNEQFF

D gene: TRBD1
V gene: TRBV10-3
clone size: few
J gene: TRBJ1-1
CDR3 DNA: TGTGCCATCAGCCTACAGGGGTTTGAAGCTTTCTTT
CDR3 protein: CAISLQGFEAFF

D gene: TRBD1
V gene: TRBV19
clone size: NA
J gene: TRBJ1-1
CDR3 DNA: TGTGCCAGTACCACGACAGGGGGGCGCTTGGGAACTGAAGCTTTCTTT
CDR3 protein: CASTTTGGRLGTEAFF

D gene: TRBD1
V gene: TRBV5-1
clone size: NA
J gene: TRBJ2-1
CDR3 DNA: TGCGCCAGCACCCCCGGGACAGGGAGGGTTGAGCAGTTCTTC
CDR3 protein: CASTPGTGRVEQFF

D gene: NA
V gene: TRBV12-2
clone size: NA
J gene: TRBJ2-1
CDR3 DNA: TGTGCAAGTCGCTTGACCCCACTACTAGCGGGGGGGCTCAATGAGCAGTTCTTC
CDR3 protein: CASRLTPLLAGGLNEQFF

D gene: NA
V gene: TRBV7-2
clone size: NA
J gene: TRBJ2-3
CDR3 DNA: TGTGCCAGCAGCTTTTCAGGGTTAAGCACAGATACGCAGTATTTT
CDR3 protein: CASSFSGLSTDTQYF

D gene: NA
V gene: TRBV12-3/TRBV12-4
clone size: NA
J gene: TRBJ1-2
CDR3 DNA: TGTGCCAGCAGTTTAGGACAGCACCGAGGCTACACCTTC
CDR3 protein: CASSLGQHRGYTF

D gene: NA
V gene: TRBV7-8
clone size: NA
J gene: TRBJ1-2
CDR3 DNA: TGTGCCAGCAGCTTAGGGGGACTTCCCACCCTAGGTTATGGCTACACCTTC
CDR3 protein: CASSLGGLPTLGYGYTF

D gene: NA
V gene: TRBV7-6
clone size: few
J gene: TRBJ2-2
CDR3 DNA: TGTGCCAGCAGCTTAAATTCCGGCGGGGAGCTGTTTTTT
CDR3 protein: CASSLNSGGELFF

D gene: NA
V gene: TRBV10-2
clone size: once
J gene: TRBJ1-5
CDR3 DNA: TGCGCCAGCCGCGTGGGCAATCAGCCCCAGCATTTT
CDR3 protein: CASRVGNQPQHF

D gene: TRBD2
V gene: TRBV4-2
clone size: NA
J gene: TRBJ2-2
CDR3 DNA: TGTGCCAGCAGGGCGAGCGGGGGGGCCGTCGGGGAGCTGTTTTTT
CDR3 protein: CASRASGGAVGELFF

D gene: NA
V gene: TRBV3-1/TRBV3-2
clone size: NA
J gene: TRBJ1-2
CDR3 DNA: TGTGCCAGCAGCCAGGGAGGGGGCTACACCTTC
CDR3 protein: CASSQGGGYTF

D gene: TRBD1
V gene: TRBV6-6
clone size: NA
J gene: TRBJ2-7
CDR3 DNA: TGTGCCAGCAGTCCCCTTCCCGTCCGACAGGGGAGGAACGAGCAGTACTTC
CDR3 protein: CASSPLPVRQGRNEQYF

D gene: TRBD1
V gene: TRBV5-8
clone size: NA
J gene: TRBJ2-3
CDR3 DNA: TGTGCCAGCAGCTTGGGACAGGGAAATGGAGATACGCAGTATTTT
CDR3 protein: CASSLGQGNGDTQYF

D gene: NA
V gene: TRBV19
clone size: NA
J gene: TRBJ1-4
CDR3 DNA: TGTGCCAGTGCCAGGGCCTCGGAAAAACTGTTTTTT
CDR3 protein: CASARASEKLFF

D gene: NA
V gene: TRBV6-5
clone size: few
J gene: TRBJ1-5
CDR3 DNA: TGTGCCAGCAGTTTATACGGGACACCTAATCAGCCCCAGCATTTT
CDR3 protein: CASSLYGTPNQPQHF

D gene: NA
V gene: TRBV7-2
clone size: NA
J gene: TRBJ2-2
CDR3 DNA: TGTGCCAGCAGCTGGGGGCGCCGGACCGGGGAGCTGTTTTTT
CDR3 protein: CASSWGRRTGELFF

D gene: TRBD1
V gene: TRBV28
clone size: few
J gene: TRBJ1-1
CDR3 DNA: TGTGCCAGCAGTCCCGGGACAGCCGGCTGGGACACTGAAGCTTTCTTT
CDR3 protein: CASSPGTAGWDTEAFF

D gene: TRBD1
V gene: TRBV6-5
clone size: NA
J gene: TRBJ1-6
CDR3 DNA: TGTGCCAGCAGTTACGGGACAGGGGTCAATTCACCCCTCCACTTT
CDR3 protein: CASSYGTGVNSPLHF

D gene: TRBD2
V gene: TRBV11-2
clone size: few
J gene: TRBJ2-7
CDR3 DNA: TGTGCCAGCAGCTCCCAATGGACTAGCGGGGCGGGCGAGCAGTACTTC
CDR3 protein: CASSSQWTSGAGEQYF

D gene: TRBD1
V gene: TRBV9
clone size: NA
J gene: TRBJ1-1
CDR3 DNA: TGTGCCAGCAGCCCCCGGACAGGACCTTGGGGCACTGAAGCTTTCTTT
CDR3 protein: CASSPRTGPWGTEAFF

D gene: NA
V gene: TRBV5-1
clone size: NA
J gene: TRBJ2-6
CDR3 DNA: TGCGCCAGCAGCTCGGGATCTGGGGCCAACGTCCTGACTTTC
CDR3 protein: CASSSGSGANVLTF

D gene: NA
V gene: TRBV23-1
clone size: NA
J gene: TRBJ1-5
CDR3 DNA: TGCGCCAGCAGTAGCACTCTTCTAGGGAGGGGGATCTATAGCAATCAGCCCCAGCATTTT
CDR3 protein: CASSSTLLGRGIYSNQPQHF

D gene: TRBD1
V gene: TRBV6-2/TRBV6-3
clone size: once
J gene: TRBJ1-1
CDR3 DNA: TGTGCCAGCAGTTTCGGACAGGGGGCCACTGAAGCTTTCTTT
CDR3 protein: CASSFGQGATEAFF

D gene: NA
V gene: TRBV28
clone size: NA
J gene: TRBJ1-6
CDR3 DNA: TGTGCCAGCAGTTTATACAGGGAGAATTCACCCCTCCACTTT
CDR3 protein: CASSLYRENSPLHF

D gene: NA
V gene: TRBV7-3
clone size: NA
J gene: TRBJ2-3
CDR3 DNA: TGTGCCAGCAGCTTAAACCCCGCGGCAGATACGCAGTATTTT
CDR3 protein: CASSLNPAADTQYF

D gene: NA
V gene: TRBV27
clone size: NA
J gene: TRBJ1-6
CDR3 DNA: TGTGCCAGCAGTTTTCGTATTCCCGCGGGGGAATCACCCCTCCACTTT
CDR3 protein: CASSFRIPAGESPLHF

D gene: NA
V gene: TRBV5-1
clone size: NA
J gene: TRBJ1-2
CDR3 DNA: TGCGCCAGCAGCTTGGGTGACAGAAACTATGGCTACACCTTC
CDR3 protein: CASSLGDRNYGYTF

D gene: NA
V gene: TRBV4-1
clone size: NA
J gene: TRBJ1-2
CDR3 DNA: TGCGCCAGCAGCCAAGGGGCAGGATTATACTATGGCTACACCTTC
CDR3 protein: CASSQGAGLYYGYTF

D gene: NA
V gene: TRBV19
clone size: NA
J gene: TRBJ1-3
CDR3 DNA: TGTGCCAGTACCCCACAGTCGACGGTCGACACCATATATTTT
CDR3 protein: CASTPQSTVDTIYF